This entry concerns a single TCR beta chain. Antigen specificity is unknown. The V end was cut by 1 base, the J end by 8 bases, with 11 bases between. The CDR3 is 14 residues long. Germline CDR1 and CDR2: SGHVS and FNYEAQ. The record originates from a study of CD8 T cells in Susac syndrome. Study-wide results and limits: It was acknowledged by the study that relatively few individuals were included in its TCR sequencing and HLA analysis.

A quantity of about 0.45 to 1 ug RNA underwent reverse transcription using random hexamers. Amplification of TCR beta CDR3 by immunoSEQ multiplex PCR spanned 54 Vbeta and 13 Jbeta. TCRdb re-called the immunoSEQ multiplex PCR reads through MiXCR, storing one row per CDR3 protein. The sample contains some 260,000 distinct CDR3 sequences, roughly 85% of which appear only once. TCR beta sequencing was performed on blood CD8+ and CD4+ T cells. FACS was used to enrich TEMRA cells, whereas the CD8+ and CD4+ T cells were obtained by negative isolation. Sequencing used CD8+ T cells from PBMCs. V usage is TRBV7-6 and J usage is TRBJ1-4, with TRBD1 as a possible D gene (6 bases). This clonotype originated in a human donor with multiple sclerosis. The CDR3 protein is CASSLDREEEKLFF. The CDR3 region has the DNA TGTGCCAGCAGCTTAGACAGGGAGGAAGAAAAACTGTTTTTT. The full variable domain, rest sourced from reference TRBV7-6 and TRBJ1-4, is GAGVSQSPRYKVTKRGQDVALRCDPISGHVSLYWYRQALGQGPEFLTYFNYEAQQDKSGLPNDRFSAERPEGSISTLTIQRTEQRDSAMYRCASSLDREEEKLFFGSGTQLSVL.